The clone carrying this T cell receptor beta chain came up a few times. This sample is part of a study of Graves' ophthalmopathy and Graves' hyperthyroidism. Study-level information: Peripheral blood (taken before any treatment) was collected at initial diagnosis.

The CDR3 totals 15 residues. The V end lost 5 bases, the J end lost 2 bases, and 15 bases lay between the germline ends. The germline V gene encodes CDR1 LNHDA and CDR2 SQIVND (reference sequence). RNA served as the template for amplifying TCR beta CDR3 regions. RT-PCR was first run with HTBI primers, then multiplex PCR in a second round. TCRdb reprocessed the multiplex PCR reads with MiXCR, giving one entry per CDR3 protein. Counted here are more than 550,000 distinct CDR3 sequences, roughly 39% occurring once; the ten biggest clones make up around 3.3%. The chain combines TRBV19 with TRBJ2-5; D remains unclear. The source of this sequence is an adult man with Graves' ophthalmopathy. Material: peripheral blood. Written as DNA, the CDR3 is TGTGCCAGTAGTTCCAGCGCCAGCGCACAAGAGACCCAGTACTTC. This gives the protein CASSSSASAQETQYF.